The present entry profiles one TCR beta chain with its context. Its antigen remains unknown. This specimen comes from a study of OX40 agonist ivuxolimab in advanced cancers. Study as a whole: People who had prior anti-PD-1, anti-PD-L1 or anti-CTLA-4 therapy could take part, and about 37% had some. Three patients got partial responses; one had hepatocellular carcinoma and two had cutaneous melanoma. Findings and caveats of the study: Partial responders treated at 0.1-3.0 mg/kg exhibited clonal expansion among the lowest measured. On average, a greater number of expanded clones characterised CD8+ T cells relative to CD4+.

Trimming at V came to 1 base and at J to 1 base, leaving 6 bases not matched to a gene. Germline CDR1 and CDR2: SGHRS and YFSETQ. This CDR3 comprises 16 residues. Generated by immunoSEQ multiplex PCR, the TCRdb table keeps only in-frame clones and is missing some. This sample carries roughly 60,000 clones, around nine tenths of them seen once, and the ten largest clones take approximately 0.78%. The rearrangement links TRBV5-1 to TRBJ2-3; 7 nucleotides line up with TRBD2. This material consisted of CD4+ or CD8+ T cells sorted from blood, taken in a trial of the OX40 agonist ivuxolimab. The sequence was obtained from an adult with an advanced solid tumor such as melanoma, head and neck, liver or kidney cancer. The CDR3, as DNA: TGCGCCAGCAGCTTGCAGGCGGGAGAGGGCACAGATACGCAGTATTTT. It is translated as CASSLQAGEGTDTQYF.